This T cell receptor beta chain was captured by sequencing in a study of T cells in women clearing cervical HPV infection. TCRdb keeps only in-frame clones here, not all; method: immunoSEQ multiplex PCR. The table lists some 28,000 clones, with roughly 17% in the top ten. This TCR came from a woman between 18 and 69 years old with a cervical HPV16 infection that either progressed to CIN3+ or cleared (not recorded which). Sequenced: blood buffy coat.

The CDR3 loop reads CASSLALRGEQYF. The DNA read from the CDR3 is TGTGCCAGCAGCTTAGCACTCCGCGGCGAG. The J gene is TRBJ2-7, the V gene TRBV7-2; D is uncertain. The read gets to within 3 residues of the CDR3 end, and the germline J gene fills in the rest. This CDR3 spans 13 amino acids. Germline V CDR1 and CDR2: SGHTA, FQGNSA. The V and J ends lost 0 bases and 6 bases respectively, with 9 bases between them.